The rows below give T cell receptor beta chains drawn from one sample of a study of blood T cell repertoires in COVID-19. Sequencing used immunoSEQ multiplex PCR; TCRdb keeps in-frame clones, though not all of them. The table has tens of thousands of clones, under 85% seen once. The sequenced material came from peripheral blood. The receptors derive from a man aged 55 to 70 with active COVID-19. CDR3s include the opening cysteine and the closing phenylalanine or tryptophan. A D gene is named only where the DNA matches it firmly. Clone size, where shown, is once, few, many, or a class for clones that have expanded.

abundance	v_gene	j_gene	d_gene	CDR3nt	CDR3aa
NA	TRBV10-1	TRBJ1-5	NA	TGCGCCAGCAGTGAATCCGGGACACTTCGAGGCGGCAATCAGCCCCAGCATTTT	CASSESGTLRGGNQPQHF
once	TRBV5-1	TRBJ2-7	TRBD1	TGCGCCAGCAGCCTTACGCGGACAGGTGGCGAGCAGTACTTC	CASSLTRTGGEQYF
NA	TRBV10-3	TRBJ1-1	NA	TGTGCCATCAGTAGACCCAGGGTCTGGTTTTATTCTGAAGCTTTCTTT	CAISRPRVWFYSEAFF
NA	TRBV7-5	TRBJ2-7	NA	TGTGTCAGAAGCCGTCGACCCCGGGACTCATTTACCATCCGACTCGGGGACCACGAGCAGTACTTC	CVRSRRPRDSFTIRLGDHEQYF
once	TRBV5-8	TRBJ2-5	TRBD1	TGTGCCAGCAGACCGGACAGGGGGCGAGAGACCCAGTACTTC	CASRPDRGRETQYF
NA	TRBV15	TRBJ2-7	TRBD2	TGTGCCACCAGCAGCCGGAGCGGGAAGCGCGAGCAGTACTTC	CATSSRSGKREQYF
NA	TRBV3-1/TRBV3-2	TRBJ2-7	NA	TGTGCCAGCAGCCAAGGGACTCGATCCTACGAGCAGTACTTC	CASSQGTRSYEQYF
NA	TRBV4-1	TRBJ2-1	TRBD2	TGCGCCAGCAGCCAAGATTCCCTAGCGGGGGGGCCGCACAATGAGCAGTTCTTC	CASSQDSLAGGPHNEQFF
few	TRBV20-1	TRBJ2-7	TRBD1	TGCAGTGGGACAGGGCTAGGCGAGCAGTACTTC	CSGTGLGEQYF
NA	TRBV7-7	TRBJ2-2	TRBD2	TGTGCTAGCAGCTCCCTAGCGGGAGGTCCCGGGGAGCTGTTTTTT	CASSSLAGGPGELFF
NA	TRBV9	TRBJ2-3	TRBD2	TGTGCCAGCAGCGTAGGATCGGGGGGGGCCGCAGATACGCAGTATTTT	CASSVGSGGAADTQYF
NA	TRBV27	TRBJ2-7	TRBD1	TGTGCCACCTCCAAGGACAGGGATCGACACGAGCAGTACTTC	CATSKDRDRHEQYF
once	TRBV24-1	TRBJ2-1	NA	TGTGCCACCAGTGATTTGTTCGGGGTGTCTGAGCAGTTCTTC	CATSDLFGVSEQFF
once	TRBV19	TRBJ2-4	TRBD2	TGTGCCAGTAGTATAGGGACTAGCGACAAAAACATTCAGTACTTC	CASSIGTSDKNIQYF
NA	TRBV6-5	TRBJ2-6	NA	TGTGCCAGCAGTCGCGACAACTCTGGGGCCAACGTCCTGACTTTC	CASSRDNSGANVLTF
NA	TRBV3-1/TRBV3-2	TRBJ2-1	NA	TGTGCCAGCAGCCAAGAGGCAGGAAACAGTGAGCAGTTCTTC	CASSQEAGNSEQFF
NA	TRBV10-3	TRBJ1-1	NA	TGTGCCATCAGGGACAGTAGTGAAGCTTTCTTT	CAIRDSSEAFF
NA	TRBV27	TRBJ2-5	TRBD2	TGTGCCAGCAGGGGGGCTGGAGCGGGAGAAGAGACCCAGTACTTC	CASRGAGAGEETQYF
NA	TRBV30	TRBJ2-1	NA	TGTGCCTGGAGTGCGACTATAGGGGAGCAGTTCTTC	CAWSATIGEQFF
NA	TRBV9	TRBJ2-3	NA	TGTGCCAGCAGCCCCCGGGAGTCGGTAGATACGCAGTATTTT	CASSPRESVDTQYF
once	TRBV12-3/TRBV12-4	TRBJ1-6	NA	TGTGCCAGCAGTCCAGGAGGTAATTCACCCCTCCACTTT	CASSPGGNSPLHF
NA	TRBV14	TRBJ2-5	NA	TGTGCCAGCAGCCAAGTCCGCGACCAAGAGACCCAGTACTTC	CASSQVRDQETQYF
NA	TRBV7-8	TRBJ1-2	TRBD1	TGTGCCAGCAGCTTCCTAGACAGGGGGCGCGATGGCTACACCTTC	CASSFLDRGRDGYTF
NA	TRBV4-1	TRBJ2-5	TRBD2	TGCGCCAGCAGCTCGGGGGGGGAGACCCAGTACTTC	CASSSGGETQYF
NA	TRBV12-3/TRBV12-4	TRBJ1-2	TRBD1	TGTGCCAGCAGTGACAGGGATGGCTACACCTTC	CASSDRDGYTF
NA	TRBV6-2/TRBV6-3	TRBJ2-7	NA	TGTGCCAGCAGTGCTTCAACAGGGCACTCCTACGAGCAGTACTTC	CASSASTGHSYEQYF
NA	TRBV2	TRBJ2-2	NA	TGTGCCAGCAGTGACAACGGGGGTCGAACCGGGGAGCTGTTTTTT	CASSDNGGRTGELFF
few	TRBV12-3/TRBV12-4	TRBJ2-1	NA	TGTGCCAGCAGTCAACAGGGTATCGATGAGCAGTTCTTC	CASSQQGIDEQFF
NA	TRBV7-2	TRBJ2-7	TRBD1	TGTGCCAGCAGCTTAGAGGTCCCGGACAGGGGCCACGAGCAGTACTTC	CASSLEVPDRGHEQYF
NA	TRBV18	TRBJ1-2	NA	TGTGCCAGCTCACCACCACCCGGGGAGCAAGGCTACACCTTC	CASSPPPGEQGYTF
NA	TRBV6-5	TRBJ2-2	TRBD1	TGTGCCAGCAGCCGACAGGGGGCGGGCACCGGGGAGCTGTTTTTT	CASSRQGAGTGELFF
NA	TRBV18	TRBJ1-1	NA	TGTGCCAGCTCACCATCAGGGCTATCCCTGGGCACTGAAGCTTTCTTT	CASSPSGLSLGTEAFF
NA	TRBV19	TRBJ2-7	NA	TGTGCCAGTAGTCTCCCAGGGGAGTACTTC	CASSLPGEYF
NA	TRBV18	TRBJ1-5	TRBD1	TGTGCCAGCTCACCAGGGACAGGCAATCAGCCCCAGCATTTT	CASSPGTGNQPQHF
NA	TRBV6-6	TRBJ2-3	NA	TGTGCCAGCACTCCGGGTGGGACTTCTTACACAGATACGCAGTATTTT	CASTPGGTSYTDTQYF
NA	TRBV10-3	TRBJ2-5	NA	TGTGCCATCAGTGACCCCTTGCGGTTCCAAGAGACCCAGTACTTC	CAISDPLRFQETQYF
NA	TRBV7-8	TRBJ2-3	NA	TGTGCCAGCACTCTTCCGGCGGCAGATACGCAGTATTTT	CASTLPAADTQYF
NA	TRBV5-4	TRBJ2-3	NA	TGTGCCAGCACCCGAGAGGCCGATACGCAGTATTTT	CASTREADTQYF
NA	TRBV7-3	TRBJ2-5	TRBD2	TGTGCCAGCAGCCCGGGGGGGAACCAAGAGACCCAGTACTTC	CASSPGGNQETQYF
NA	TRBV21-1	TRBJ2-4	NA	TGTGCCAGCCAATCTAGAATGCTAGCCAAAAACATTCAGTACTTC	CASQSRMLAKNIQYF
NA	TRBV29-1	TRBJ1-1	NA	TGCAGCGTTGGATGGGAGTACACTGAAGCTTTCTTT	CSVGWEYTEAFF
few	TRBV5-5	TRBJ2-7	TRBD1	TGTGCCAGCAGCTTGGTATTCGGGGACAGCCCCCTCGAGCAGTACTTC	CASSLVFGDSPLEQYF
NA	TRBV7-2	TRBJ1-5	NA	TGTGCCAGCAGTCCATACAGGGCTGGGAATCAGCCCCAGCATTTT	CASSPYRAGNQPQHF
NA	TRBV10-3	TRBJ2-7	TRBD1	TGTGCCATCAGCCCGGGACAGGGGGTCTACGAGCAGTACTTC	CAISPGQGVYEQYF
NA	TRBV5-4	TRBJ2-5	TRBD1	TGTGCCAGCAGCCAGGACAGGGGGCGCGAGACCCAGTACTTC	CASSQDRGRETQYF